The subject of this entry is one T cell receptor (beta chain). Its cognate antigen is unknown. This sample was included in a study of shared clonotypes between healthy human individuals. Study-wide points: Only blood underwent sampling, and tissue repertoires likely differ.

Adult donors, all healthy and HIV-negative, had no recent acute infections or vaccinations. Trimming pared 1 base from V and 5 bases from J, leaving 26 bases between. The CDR3 covers 19 residues. From germline, CDR1 is LGHNA and CDR2 YNFKEQ. The table came from immunoSEQ multiplex PCR; TCRdb's copy has only in-frame clones and leaves some out. This sample yields about half a million clones, of which about four fifths are seen a single time; 13% belongs to the top ten. The chain recombines TRBV4-2 with TRBJ2-5; maybe TRBD2 (6 bases). The sequenced material came from PBMCs. The origin of this receptor is a woman aged 35 to 49 in good health. Some clones in this sample may be carry-over from other donors' samples. The CDR3 sequence: CASSQVTRAGGRIVETQYF. CDR3 nucleotide sequence: TGTGCCAGCAGCCAAGTGACCCGGGCCGGAGGGAGGATAGTCGAGACCCAGTACTTC.